This T cell receptor beta chain was recovered during a study of CD8+ T cells in alopecia areata. Overall study context: A regimen of oral tofacitinib, 5 to 10 mg twice daily, was given to treated patients. Study findings and constraints: Clonality in the scalp and expanded CD8+ clones ranked among the top 100 were significantly decreased by tofacitinib.

With respect to this clone: The antigen is undetermined.

This sample's treatment: oral pan-JAK inhibitor, 5-10 mg twice daily. It was from alopecia areata patients that lesional scalp punch biopsies and peripheral blood were collected. PBMC-derived CD4+ and CD8+ T cells were sorted. RNA extraction and reverse transcription yielded cDNA as sequencing template. Method: immunoSEQ multiplex PCR; TCRdb's copy keeps in-frame clones and lacks some. The sample holds 270,000 or so clones, 55% to 75% seen once. V was pared by 0 bases and J by 2 bases, with 10 bases between. The CDR3 has 14 amino acids. The germline V gene encodes CDR1 GTSNPN and CDR2 SVGIG (reference sequence).

The chain links TRBV30 to TRBJ1-1, with D maybe TRBD1 (6 bases). This clonotype originated in a human donor with alopecia areata. The source material was CD4+ T cells sorted from blood, sampled at week 24, from a patient treated with tofacitinib. The CDR3 coding sequence is TGTGCCTGGAGTGTCGCAGGGGTTAACACTGAAGCTTTCTTT. It is translated as CAWSVAGVNTEAFF.